The source of this TCR beta chain is a study of cytomegalovirus exposure and HLA in healthy donors. V shed 1 base, J shed 2 bases, and the junction held 2 bases outside the gene matches. Germline CDR1 is LNHDA and CDR2 is SQIVND (reference sequence). The CDR3 consists of 14 residues. Using immunoSEQ multiplex PCR, the repertoire was profiled, and TCRdb retains in-frame clones only, with some absent. The sample carries 110,000 or so clones, approximately 85% recorded once. The sample taken for sequencing was PBMCs. The TCR was taken from a young woman in good health and CMV-seronegative. The chain couples TRBV19 to TRBJ2-7; 7 bases match TRBD1. CDR3 sequence (DNA): TGTGCCAGTAGTATAGGGGGACAGACCTACGAGCAGTACTTC. Translation: CASSIGGQTYEQYF. The variable domain in full, completed from reference TRBV19 and TRBJ2-7, reads DGGITQSPKYLFRKEGQNVTLSCEQNLNHDAMYWYRQDPGQGLRLIYYSQIVNDFQKGDIAEGYSVSREKKESFPLTVTSAQKNPTAFYLCASSIGGQTYEQYFGPGTRLTVT.